This T cell receptor beta chain was found in a study of OX40 agonist ivuxolimab in advanced cancers. For the study in its entirety: The costimulatory receptor OX40 (CD134) was targeted by ivuxolimab, a fully human IgG2 agonistic monoclonal antibody. Intravenous ivuxolimab was administered to patients every 2 weeks at six dose levels: 0.01, 0.1, 0.3, 1.5, 3 and 10 mg/kg. A male proportion of around 83% and a mean age of approximately 61 years, ranging from roughly 23 to 80, were recorded for the dose-escalation cohort. Among the roughly 52 dose-escalation patients, approximately 20 had hepatocellular carcinoma, around 15 melanoma, 9 renal cell carcinoma and 9 head and neck cancer. The point of sequencing TCRbeta in the periphery was to test whether ivuxolimab changed TCR sequence diversity and drove clonal T-cell expansion. The paper describes the monotherapy dose-escalation part (N ≈ 52 patients) of the phase I trial of ivuxolimab. Prior anti-PD-1, anti-PD-L1 or anti-CTLA-4 therapy was permitted, and checkpoint inhibitors had been received by 40% to 50% of dose-escalation patients. Partial responses occurred in three dose-escalation patients, of whom one had hepatocellular carcinoma and two had cutaneous melanoma.

Concerning this clone: Its antigen remains unidentified. No per-base quality is available; no much larger clone lies one base away.

Reading the germline V gene gives CDR1 MNHEY and CDR2 SVGAGI. Germline trimming: 6 bases from V, 10 bases from J; junction bases outside gene matches: 8. There are 14 amino acids in the CDR3, from cysteine to phenylalanine inclusive. CDR3 DNA only is kept here, 42 bases in frame from base 1. What the study reported, not specific to this receptor: At doses of 0.1 to 3.0 mg/kg, clonal expansion of both CD4+ and CD8+ T cells in blood was seen between baseline and week 6. Low levels of normalized T-cell clonal expansion were also seen in some nonresponding patients. The antigen specificity of the clonally expanded peripheral T cells was not determined. On average, CD8+ T cells showed more expanded clones than CD4+ T cells after ivuxolimab. In the 0.1-3.0 mg/kg groups, partial responders were among the patients with the lowest normalized peripheral clonal expansion, particularly in CD8+ T cells.

Genomic DNA was isolated from the sorted cells so that the TCRbeta CDR3 region could be sequenced. The immunoSEQ Assay was used for sequencing of TCRbeta CDR3 regions. This immuneACCESS table, as held by TCRdb, lists in-frame sequences with V and J called but not all clones. Of the missing ones, under half trace to an unresolved V gene in checked studies; the others have no known cause. In all, the sample holds around 67,000 clones, and approximately 89% of those were seen once. The ten largest account for roughly 2.4% of the sample. The trial excluded patients who had a history of autoimmune disease or were on systemic immunosuppression. Peripheral blood for TCR sequencing was drawn from every dose cohort at baseline, at cycle 4 day 1 and at cycle 7 day 1. Samples were obtained from an open-label, multicenter, first-in-human phase I dose-escalation trial of ivuxolimab. Adults with locally advanced or metastatic melanoma, renal cell carcinoma, hepatocellular carcinoma or head and neck squamous cell carcinoma were enrolled in the trial. Before TCR sequencing, CD4+ and CD8+ T cells were separately sorted from peripheral blood.

The sample consisted of CD4+ or CD8+ T cells sorted from blood, taken in a trial of the OX40 agonist ivuxolimab. The TCR comes from an adult with an advanced solid tumor such as melanoma, head and neck, liver or kidney cancer. The sequence joins TRBV6-5 to TRBJ1-6, with TRBD1 identical over 8 junction bases. The nucleotides are TGTGCCAGCAGCCGACAGGGGATCGGATCACCCCTCCACTTT. Its translation is CASSRQGIGSPLHF.